A single sample gave rise to the 4 T cell receptor beta chains below, sequenced in a study of T cells in tuberculosis. TCRdb's copy holds only in-frame clones and misses some; the assay was immunoSEQ multiplex PCR. The table includes about 30,000 clones, 92% detected once. Time point in this sample: new active TB diagnosis, blood taken before or within 7 days of starting treatment. The material sequenced was PBMCs, taken at tuberculosis diagnosis. These receptors were taken from an adult with tuberculosis.

V is TRBV7-2 and J is TRBJ1-2; 7 nucleotides match TRBD1. There are 13 residues in the CDR3. J was trimmed by 5 bases and V by 4 bases; bases with no gene match: 4. The germline gives CDR1 SGHTA, CDR2 FQGNSA. Here the CDR3 DNA reads TGTGCCAGCAGCTGGGACAGCGGATATGGCTACACCTTC. This encodes CASSWDSGYGYTF.

The chain employs TRBV13 and TRBJ1-1, with TRBD1 identical over 7 bases. CDR1 is PRHDT and CDR2 is FYEKMQ in the germline V gene (reference sequence). CDR3 length equals 16 residues. V gave up 4 bases and J gave up 1 base; unmatched junction bases: 9. CDR3 nucleotides: TGTGCCAGCAGCTCCCTCCGGGACAGACCGAACACTGAAGCTTTCTTT. This encodes CASSSLRDRPNTEAFF. Supplemented by reference TRBV13 and TRBJ1-1, the full variable domain reads AAGVIQSPRHLIKEKRETATLKCYPIPRHDTVYWYQQGPGQDPQFLISFYEKMQSDKGSIPDRFSAQQFSDYHSELNMSSLELGDSALYFCASSSLRDRPNTEAFFGQGTRLTVV.

This chain joins TRBV6-1 and TRBJ2-5; 13 nucleotides align to TRBD2. CDR1 MNHNS and CDR2 SASEGT come from the germline V gene. V lost 10 bases and J lost 5; bases outside the gene matches: 10. The CDR3 is made up of 15 amino acids. The DNA of the CDR3 is TGTGCCACCCACCGGACTAGCGGGAGAGGGGAGACCCAGTACTTC. Translating it yields CATHRTSGRGETQYF.

V and J are TRBV11-2 and TRBJ2-7, with 8 bases fitting TRBD1. CDR3 size: 18 residues. The V gene's germline CDR1 is SGHAT and CDR2 FQNNGV. J lost 2 bases, V lost 4 bases, and 16 bases had no gene match. CDR3 sequence (DNA): TGTGCCAGCAGCTCGACAGGGGACGAGTCGCTGATAACCTACGAGCAGTACTTC. Amino acids: CASSSTGDESLITYEQYF.